These T cell receptor beta chains were read from a single sample in a study of OX40 agonist ivuxolimab in advanced cancers. The method was immunoSEQ multiplex PCR; TCRdb's version includes in-frame clones alone and lacks a portion of them. The table records about 42,000 clones, more than 70% of them present only once. The material sequenced was CD4+ or CD8+ T cells sorted from blood, taken in a trial of the OX40 agonist ivuxolimab. These receptors were collected from an adult with an advanced solid tumor such as melanoma, head and neck, liver or kidney cancer. Each CDR3 is given with its conserved first and last residue. A D gene is named only where the DNA matches it firmly. Some rows mark clone size as missing; the rest say once, few, many or name a class of expanded clone.

CAWSTTPGLAGVQDNEQFF	TGTGCCTGGAGTACCACACCGGGACTAGCGGGGGTCCAAGACAATGAGCAGTTCTTC	-	TRBJ2-1	TRBV30	TRBD2
CASSPQTGIYEQYF	TGCGCCAGCAGCCCTCAGACAGGGATCTACGAGCAGTACTTC	once	TRBJ2-7	TRBV5-1	TRBD1
CSGTRRATQYF	TGCAGCGGTACCCGTCGAGCTACGCAGTATTTT	-	TRBJ2-3	TRBV29-1	-
CASSQDLRGIPYYEQYF	TGCGCCAGCAGCCAAGATCTTAGGGGGATCCCCTATTACGAGCAGTACTTC	-	TRBJ2-7	TRBV4-1	-
CAVGTGTGNTIYF	TGTGCCGTCGGAACAGGGACCGGAAACACCATATATTTT	-	TRBJ1-3	TRBV6-1	-
CASSFSTATYEQYF	TGTGCCAGCAGTTTCTCGACGGCTACCTACGAGCAGTACTTC	-	TRBJ2-7	TRBV6-5	-
CASSYPTLAGGSEQFF	TGTGCCAGCAGTTACCCCACACTAGCGGGAGGGAGTGAGCAGTTCTTC	once	TRBJ2-1	TRBV6-6	TRBD2
CASRTSGNHNEQFF	TGTGCCAGCCGGACTAGCGGGAACCACAATGAGCAGTTCTTC	-	TRBJ2-1	TRBV19	TRBD2
CASSYLNPGNEQYF	TGTGCCAGCAGTTATCTCAATCCAGGAAACGAGCAGTACTTC	-	TRBJ2-7	TRBV6-5	-
CASSLSSFEQYF	TGTGCCAGCAGTTTATCTAGCTTCGAGCAGTACTTC	-	TRBJ2-7	TRBV28	-
CASRQTNQPQHF	TGTGCCAGCCGACAGACTAATCAGCCCCAGCATTTT	-	TRBJ1-5	TRBV6-1	-
CASSFSSGRETQYF	TGTGCCAGCAGCTTCTCCTCGGGGCGAGAGACCCAGTACTTC	-	TRBJ2-5	TRBV7-9	-
CASSPGQPMNTEAFF	TGTGCCAGCAGTCCCGGACAGCCCATGAACACTGAAGCTTTCTTT	-	TRBJ1-1	TRBV6-5	-
CASSLPGTGESEQYF	TGTGCCAGCAGTCTCCCCGGGACAGGGGAGAGCGAGCAGTACTTC	-	TRBJ2-7	TRBV6-1	TRBD1
CASSRQGRDQPQHF	TGTGCCAGCAGTCGACAGGGAAGGGATCAGCCCCAGCATTTT	-	TRBJ1-5	TRBV2	TRBD1
CASNSRTGFYEQYF	TGTGCCAGCAACTCTCGGACAGGGTTCTACGAGCAGTACTTC	-	TRBJ2-7	TRBV5-4	TRBD1
CASSSPGLRYEQYF	TGCGCCAGCAGCTCCCCGGGACTTCGCTACGAGCAGTACTTC	-	TRBJ2-7	TRBV5-1	-
CATSPRDRGDEQYF	TGTGCCACCAGCCCCCGGGACAGGGGCGACGAGCAGTACTTC	-	TRBJ2-7	TRBV15	TRBD1
CASSLQSTDTQYF	TGTGCCAGCAGTTTACAATCCACAGATACGCAGTATTTT	-	TRBJ2-3	TRBV27	-
CASSPDYRAGNTIYF	TGTGCCAGTAGTCCAGACTACAGGGCTGGAAACACCATATATTTT	-	TRBJ1-3	TRBV19	-
CAWSVQGQPQHF	TGTGCCTGGAGTGTACAAGGTCAGCCCCAGCATTTT	-	TRBJ1-5	TRBV30	-
CASSPSITGELFF	TGTGCCAGCAGTCCCTCGATCACCGGGGAGCTGTTTTTT	-	TRBJ2-2	TRBV6-8	-
CASRFGGGFSDTQYF	TGTGCCAGCCGCTTCGGGGGCGGTTTTTCAGATACGCAGTATTTT	-	TRBJ2-3	TRBV5-5	-
CASSGEADRGPTDTQYF	TGTGCCAGCAGTGGTGAGGCCGACAGGGGGCCGACAGATACGCAGTATTTT	-	TRBJ2-3	TRBV27	TRBD1
CASSPIRDSYYNEQFF	TGTGCCAGTAGTCCCATCCGGGACAGTTACTACAATGAGCAGTTCTTC	-	TRBJ2-1	TRBV19	TRBD1
CASSQDSGSSYEQYF	TGTGCCAGCAGCCAAGATAGCGGGAGCTCCTACGAGCAGTACTTC	-	TRBJ2-7	TRBV7-8	TRBD2
CASSPMGETQYF	TGTGCCAGCTCACCAATGGGGGAGACCCAGTACTTC	-	TRBJ2-5	TRBV18	-
CAWSSGQGGVRSPLHF	TGTGCCTGGAGTTCCGGACAGGGTGGGGTGAGATCACCCCTCCACTTT	-	TRBJ1-6	TRBV30	TRBD1
CASTTPGDNEQFF	TGTGCCAGCACCACCCCGGGGGACAATGAGCAGTTCTTC	-	TRBJ2-1	TRBV28	-
CASSPTRTGFYEQYF	TGTGCCAGCAGCCCCACCCGGACAGGGTTCTACGAGCAGTACTTC	-	TRBJ2-7	TRBV7-6	TRBD1
CASSSYSGTVSYEQYF	TGTGCCAGTAGTTCGTATTCCGGGACAGTCTCCTACGAGCAGTACTTC	-	TRBJ2-7	TRBV19	TRBD1
CATTGDSYNEQFF	TGTGCCACCACAGGGGACTCCTACAATGAGCAGTTCTTC	once	TRBJ2-1	TRBV6-1	TRBD1
CASSDRDNSPLHF	TGTGCCAGCAGTGACAGGGATAATTCACCCCTCCACTTT	-	TRBJ1-6	TRBV6-1	-
CAWGARRTSLGEQFF	TGTGCCTGGGGGGCCCGGAGAACTAGCTTAGGGGAGCAGTTCTTC	-	TRBJ2-1	TRBV30	-
CATSRDLQETETQYF	TGTGCCACCAGCAGAGATCTACAGGAAACGGAGACCCAGTACTTC	-	TRBJ2-5	TRBV15	-
CSADGYWETQYF	TGCAGCGCCGACGGATATTGGGAGACCCAGTACTTC	-	TRBJ2-5	TRBV29-1	-
CAWSQAGAGYEQYF	TGTGCCTGGTCCCAAGCGGGAGCTGGTTACGAGCAGTACTTC	-	TRBJ2-7	TRBV30	TRBD2
CASSPLPGPQDHYGYTF	TGTGCCAGCAGTCCCCTCCCCGGGCCCCAGGACCACTATGGCTACACCTTC	-	TRBJ1-2	TRBV28	-
CASSPPGSSGAYEQYF	TGTGCCAGCTCACCACCGGGTTCTAGCGGTGCCTACGAGCAGTACTTC	-	TRBJ2-7	TRBV18	TRBD2
CASSYMHREVGGELFF	TGTGCCAGCAGTTACATGCACAGGGAAGTTGGCGGGGAGCTGTTTTTT	-	TRBJ2-2	TRBV7-9	-
CASSWTGMNTEAFF	TGCGCCAGCAGCTGGACAGGGATGAACACTGAAGCTTTCTTT	-	TRBJ1-1	TRBV5-1	TRBD1
CASSEISDSETQYF	TGTGCCAGCAGTGAAATATCAGATTCGGAGACCCAGTACTTC	-	TRBJ2-5	TRBV2	-
CASSPSRLAGGLYNEQFF	TGTGCCAGCAGCCCCTCCCGACTAGCGGGAGGGCTCTACAATGAGCAGTTCTTC	once	TRBJ2-1	TRBV7-2	TRBD2
CASSLVPALLLKYQETQYF	TGTGCCAGCAGCTTAGTTCCGGCCCTACTGCTCAAGTACCAAGAGACCCAGTACTTC	few	TRBJ2-5	TRBV11-3	-
CASSIGQGRTDRVIQYF	TGTGCCAGTAGTATAGGACAGGGTCGGACCGATAGGGTCATTCAGTACTTC	once	TRBJ2-4	TRBV19	TRBD1
CASSLVAADTQYF	TGTGCCAGCAGCTTAGTAGCCGCAGATACGCAGTATTTT	-	TRBJ2-3	TRBV7-2	-
CASSPARVPYEQYF	TGTGCCAGCTCACCGGCCAGGGTCCCCTACGAGCAGTACTTC	-	TRBJ2-7	TRBV18	-
CASSSPGLSSYEQYF	TGTGCCAGCAGTTCGCCGGGATTAAGCTCCTACGAGCAGTACTTC	-	TRBJ2-7	TRBV27	-
CASSYRAGNTGELFF	TGTGCCAGCAGTTACAGGGCAGGCAACACCGGGGAGCTGTTTTTT	-	TRBJ2-2	TRBV6-5	-
CASSLDRVDTEAFF	TGCGCCAGCAGCTTGGACAGGGTGGACACTGAAGCTTTCTTT	-	TRBJ1-1	TRBV5-1	-
CASRSPGNRVSNQPQHF	TGTGCCAGCAGATCCCCGGGCAATCGAGTTAGCAATCAGCCCCAGCATTTT	-	TRBJ1-5	TRBV28	-